These T cell receptor beta chains were read from a single sample in a study of cytomegalovirus exposure and HLA in healthy donors. Method: immunoSEQ multiplex PCR; TCRdb's copy keeps in-frame clones and lacks some. The sample consists of under 130,000 clones, 74% of them appearing once. The source material was PBMCs. These receptors all come from a man in his forties or fifties in good health and CMV-seropositive. CDR3s include the opening cysteine and the closing phenylalanine or tryptophan. The D gene is left open where the match is weak. Not every row has a clone size; where given, it reads once, few, many or a size class.

d_call j_call cdr3_length clone_size v_call cdr3_nt cdr3_aa
TRBD1 TRBJ1-4 14 . TRBV7-2 TGTGCCAGCAGCCCGGACAGGTATAATGAAAAACTGTTTTTT CASSPDRYNEKLFF
TRBD2 TRBJ2-3 16 . TRBV11-2 TGTGCCAGCAGCTCACTCTCGGGGGGGCCCACAGATACGCAGTATTTT CASSSLSGGPTDTQYF
. TRBJ2-5 12 . TRBV7-2 TGTGCCAGCAGCTGGCGGGGCGAGACCCAGTACTTC CASSWRGETQYF
. TRBJ1-6 14 few TRBV9 TGTGCCAGCAGCGTTCGGGGAATGGGTTCACCCCTCCACTTT CASSVRGMGSPLHF
. TRBJ1-3 16 . TRBV9 TGTGCCAGCAGCCCCATGGGGCAGGGGACTGGAAACACCATATATTTT CASSPMGQGTGNTIYF
TRBD1 TRBJ2-7 14 . TRBV5-1 TGCGCCAGCAGCCTTAGCGGACAGGGCCCAGAGCAGTACTTC CASSLSGQGPEQYF
. TRBJ2-7 13 . TRBV14 TGTGCCAGCAGCCAAGGGGGCTACTACGAGCAGTACTTC CASSQGGYYEQYF
TRBD1 TRBJ2-7 15 . TRBV14 TGTGCCAGCAGCCATACCGGGACAGGGGGTGGCGAGCAGTACTTC CASSHTGTGGGEQYF
. TRBJ1-1 13 . TRBV2 TGTGCCAGCAGTTACATGTTGAACACTGAAGCTTTCTTT CASSYMLNTEAFF
. TRBJ2-5 13 few TRBV5-1 TGCGCCAGCAGCTTGGACCCTCAGGCGACCCAGTACTTC CASSLDPQATQYF
. TRBJ2-6 15 . TRBV19 TGTGCCAGTAGTATAGGCAGGGCTGGGGCCAACGTCCTGACTTTC CASSIGRAGANVLTF
. TRBJ1-4 12 . TRBV30 TGTGCCTTTACAGGGCTTAATGAAAAACTGTTTTTT CAFTGLNEKLFF
. TRBJ1-1 13 . TRBV2 TGTGCCAGCATGAAAGAGTTGAACACTGAAGCTTTCTTT CASMKELNTEAFF
. TRBJ2-7 14 . TRBV7-2 TGTGCCAGCAGCTTAGAAACAGCCTCCTACGAGCAGTACTTC CASSLETASYEQYF
. TRBJ1-1 14 . TRBV9 TGTGCCAGCAGCCCCAACTCCGATTTCACTGAAGCTTTCTTT CASSPNSDFTEAFF
TRBD1 TRBJ2-7 12 once TRBV2 TGTGCCAGCATGGGACAGGGTCTCGAGCAGTACTTC CASMGQGLEQYF
. TRBJ1-2 12 . TRBV28 TGTGCCAGCAGTACCGGGACTTATGGCTACACCTTC CASSTGTYGYTF
. TRBJ1-5 14 once TRBV6-5 TGTGCCAGCAGTTATTCAGGGGGCAATCAGCCCCAGCATTTT CASSYSGGNQPQHF
. TRBJ2-5 14 once TRBV10-3 TGTGCCATCAGTGAGTCATGGCGCGGAGAGACCCAGTACTTC CAISESWRGETQYF
. TRBJ1-2 16 . TRBV5-1 TGCGCCAGCAGCTTGGAGGGGACTCCTAGCCACTATGTCTACACCTTC CASSLEGTPSHYVYTF
TRBD1 TRBJ1-4 15 . TRBV19 TGTGCCAGTAGTACCTCAGGACAGGGGGGAGAAAAACTGTTTTTT CASSTSGQGGEKLFF
. TRBJ2-5 13 . TRBV5-6 TGTGCCAGCAGCCCAGGTCCTCGCGAGACCCAGTACTTC CASSPGPRETQYF
. TRBJ2-1 12 . TRBV6-1 TGTGCCGCCCTGGGGCTTTACAATGAGCAGTTCTTC CAALGLYNEQFF
. TRBJ2-7 15 . TRBV5-1 TGCGCCAGCAGGGGAGGGACCGGGACACCCCGCGAGCAGTACTTC CASRGGTGTPREQYF
. TRBJ2-1 13 . TRBV11-2 TGTGCCAGCAGCTTAGGAGGGCCGTCTGGGCAGTTCTTC CASSLGGPSGQFF
. TRBJ2-1 15 . TRBV5-6 TGTGCCAGCAGCTTGACGCCGCGTCAGGTTCATGAGCAGTTCTTC CASSLTPRQVHEQFF
TRBD1 TRBJ1-3 14 . TRBV29-1 TGCAGCGTGCGGACAGGGAGCTCTGGAAACACCATATATTTT CSVRTGSSGNTIYF
. TRBJ1-5 15 . TRBV6-1 TGTGCCAGCAGTGAAGAGTGGGACATCGCCCTGTCCCAGCATTTT CASSEEWDIALSQHF
. TRBJ2-5 15 few TRBV6-6 TGTGCCAGCAGTCCCGTAGAGGGGAGGTGGGAGACCCAGTACTTC CASSPVEGRWETQYF
. TRBJ1-1 14 . TRBV2 TGTGCCAGCAGTGTAGAGGCAGGGTTTGCTGAAGCTTTCTTT CASSVEAGFAEAFF
TRBD1 TRBJ2-7 15 . TRBV5-4 TGTGCCAGCAGCCTGGGGGACAGCCTTCCCTACGAGCAGTACTTC CASSLGDSLPYEQYF
TRBD1 TRBJ1-1 14 . TRBV11-1 TGTGCCAGCAGCCAGACAGGGGGCTACACTGAAGCTTTCTTT CASSQTGGYTEAFF
TRBD1 TRBJ1-1 15 few TRBV5-4 TGTGCCAGCAGCTTACCGGGACAGGGGCTCACTGAAGCTTTCTTT CASSLPGQGLTEAFF
TRBD2 TRBJ2-5 15 . TRBV2 TGTGCCAGCATCCCGGGGAGCGGGAGAGGAGAGACCCAGTACTTC CASIPGSGRGETQYF
TRBD1 TRBJ1-1 16 . TRBV27 TGTGCCAGCAGTTTATCTACGGGACAGCCGAACACTGAAGCTTTCTTT CASSLSTGQPNTEAFF
. TRBJ2-1 15 few TRBV7-2 TGTGCCAGCAGCCCGGGGGGCCTAATTTACAATGAGCAGTTCTTC CASSPGGLIYNEQFF
TRBD1 TRBJ1-2 13 few TRBV29-1 TGCAGCGTTGCTGGACAGGGATACTATGGCTACACCTTC CSVAGQGYYGYTF
TRBD1 TRBJ1-6 15 . TRBV2 TGTGCCAGCAGTCAACAGGGGGCGAGAGGTTCACCCCTCCACTTT CASSQQGARGSPLHF
TRBD2 TRBJ2-1 14 . TRBV6-1 TGTGCCAGCATTAGCGGGGGGGAACCTAATGAGCAGTTCTTC CASISGGEPNEQFF
. TRBJ1-2 13 . TRBV5-1 TGCGCCAGCAGCCCCGACAGAACAGATGGCTACACCTTC CASSPDRTDGYTF
TRBD1 TRBJ1-2 15 . TRBV6-5 TGTGCCAGCAGTTACCAGAGGGGGCGAGGCTATGGCTACACCTTC CASSYQRGRGYGYTF
. TRBJ2-5 14 . TRBV29-1 TGCAGCGTTGATGGGGGGGCAGGGGACGAGACCCAGTACTTC CSVDGGAGDETQYF